A single sample is the source of the 24 T cell receptor beta chains below, sequenced in a study of blood T cell repertoires in COVID-19. Here immunoSEQ multiplex PCR was the method, and the copy in TCRdb shows in-frame clones only, minus some. The repertoire holds about 300,000 clones, with about 87% as singletons. The sequenced sample consisted of peripheral blood. Source of these receptors: a woman aged 25-40 years who had recovered from COVID-19.

In DNA form, the CDR3 reads TGTGCCAGCAGTTGGACAATTGATAATTCACCCCTCCACTTT. Protein sequence: CASSWTIDNSPLHF. The gene calls are TRBV6-2 or TRBV6-3 and TRBJ1-6; TRBD1 is a possible D gene (5 bases). The germline V and J ends were trimmed by 4 bases and 5 bases, with 9 bases remaining between them. Germline loops: CDR1 MNHEY, CDR2 SVGEGT. The CDR3 is 14 amino acids.

J is TRBJ2-3 and V is TRBV15; the match to TRBD2 covers 8 bases. The CDR3 has 13 residues. With 0 bases clipped from V and 15 bases from J, the junction kept 8 bases outside the gene matches. The germline V gene encodes CDR1 LNHNV and CDR2 YYDKDF (reference sequence). For the CDR3, the DNA is TGTGCCACCAGCAGAGAAGGCAGCGGGGGTAGTTATTTT. Its translation: CATSREGSGGSYF.

This chain connects TRBV7-2 to TRBJ2-7; no definite D call. The germline V and J ends were trimmed by 2 bases and 0 bases, with 5 bases remaining between them. This CDR3 contains 13 residues. Germline V gene sequence: CDR1 SGHTA, CDR2 FQGNSA. For the CDR3, the DNA is TGTGCCAGCAGCTTACAAAACTCCTACGAGCAGTACTTC. Translating it yields CASSLQNSYEQYF.

As concerns this clone: The same CDR3 also results from other DNA sequences found in this sample. The V and J genes are TRBV27 and TRBJ2-7, with D possibly matching TRBD1 (6 bases). V shed 3 bases and J shed 0 bases, with 9 bases lying between them. The CDR3 contains 14 residues. The germline V gene encodes CDR1 MNHEY and CDR2 SMNVEV (reference sequence). The CDR3 coding sequence is TGTGCCAGCAGTTTTGGGGGCCCCTCCTACGAGCAGTACTTC. This sequence encodes CASSFGGPSYEQYF.

The V call is TRBV5-1, the J call TRBJ2-5; 8 bases map to TRBD2. The CDR3 length is 17 residues. CDR1 SGHRS and CDR2 YFSETQ come from the germline V gene. J gave up 2 bases and V 1 base, and 10 bases lay outside the gene matches. For the CDR3, the DNA is TGCGCCAGCAGCTTGTGGGTTGGGGCTAGCGGGCAAGAGACCCAGTACTTC. Translation gives CASSLWVGASGQETQYF.

The gene calls are TRBV6-5 and TRBJ2-1; 11 nucleotides agree with TRBD2. The germline gives CDR1 MNHEY, CDR2 SVGAGI. This CDR3 region has 15 residues. The J segment lost 9 bases and the V segment lost 0 bases, leaving 4 bases of the junction unmatched. In DNA, the CDR3 is TGTGCCAGCAGTTACTCCGGGACTAGCGGCGCTGAGCAGTTCTTC. It codes for CASSYSGTSGAEQFF.

The chain recombines TRBV6-4 with TRBJ2-3; 9 bases match TRBD2. The CDR3 is 16 residues long. Germline V gives CDR1 MRHNA, CDR2 SNTAGT. V gave up 3 bases and J gave up 2 bases; unmatched junction bases: 6. The CDR3 nucleotides read TGTGCCAGCAGTGAGGGGGCGGGGGGGCCCACAGATACGCAGTATTTT. It encodes CASSEGAGGPTDTQYF.

This clone occurred many times. The chain couples TRBV5-5 to TRBJ1-1; D not certain. Germline assignment: CDR1 SGHKS and CDR2 YYEKEE (reference sequence). The CDR3 has 14 residues. The V end was cut by 0 bases, the J end by 0 bases, with 6 bases between. CDR3 in DNA: TGTGCCAGCAGCTTGGACAGCATGAACACTGAAGCTTTCTTT. Protein product: CASSLDSMNTEAFF.

Notes on this clone: Different DNA sequences within this sample yield the same CDR3. The chain carries TRBV28 and TRBJ1-2, with a possible D match to TRBD1 (5 bases). Trimming removed 6 bases at V and 4 bases at J, with 15 bases between. Germline assignment: CDR1 MDHEN and CDR2 SYDVKM. This CDR3 comprises 14 residues. The CDR3 sequence: CASSQGQGSYGYTF. The CDR3 DNA reads TGTGCCAGCAGCCAAGGCCAGGGTAGCTATGGCTACACCTTC.

Here the CDR3 reads CSATSLITF. The CDR3 region has the DNA TGCAGTGCTACATCTCTAATTACCTTC. The V gene is TRBV20-1, the J gene TRBJ1-2; D remains unclear. The length of the CDR3 is 9 residues. In germline, CDR1 is DFQATT, CDR2 SNEGSKA (reference sequence). The V end was cut by 4 bases, the J end by 14 bases, with 11 bases between.

The chain uses TRBV9 and TRBJ2-2, with TRBD2 matching 9 bases. The CDR3 consists of 15 residues. After removal of 5 bases from V and 5 bases from J, the junction contained 7 bases not matched to a gene. CDR1 and CDR2 from the germline V gene are SGDLS and YYNGEE. The CDR3: CASSSGGGFTGELFF. The CDR3 nucleotides are TGTGCCAGCAGTAGCGGGGGAGGTTTTACCGGGGAGCTGTTTTTT. The whole variable domain, filled in from reference TRBV9 and TRBJ2-2, reads DSGVTQTPKHLITATGQRVTLRCSPRSGDLSVYWYQQSLDQGLQFLIQYYNGEERAKGNILERFSAQQFPDLHSELNLSSLELGDSALYFCASSSGGGFTGELFFGEGSRLTVL.

In this sample, this clone turned up once. V usage is TRBV28 and J usage is TRBJ2-2; no clear D. Germline lookup yields CDR1 MDHEN and CDR2 SYDVKM. The V and J ends lost 5 bases and 3 bases respectively, with 13 bases between them. This CDR3 is built from 15 residues. The CDR3 DNA reads TGTGCCAGCAGTCCCCCCGGCAGGTACACCGGGGAGCTGTTTTTT. This translates into CASSPPGRYTGELFF. The complete variable domain, with remaining parts taken from reference TRBV28 and TRBJ2-2, reads DVKVTQSSRYLVKRTGEKVFLECVQDMDHENMFWYRQDPGLGLRLIYFSYDVKMKEKGDIPEGYSVSREKKERFSLILESASTNQTSMYLCASSPPGRYTGELFFGEGSRLTVL.

The chain uses TRBV4-1 and TRBJ1-6; 7 positions agree with TRBD1. V gave up 0 bases and J gave up 7 bases; unmatched junction bases: 9. This CDR3 spans 17 amino acids. Germline V CDR1 and CDR2: MGHRA, YSYEKL. CDR3 in amino acids: CASSQEIGTARNSPLHF. The CDR3, as DNA: TGCGCCAGCAGCCAAGAAATCGGGACAGCCAGAAATTCACCCCTCCACTTT.

This sequence joins TRBV18 and TRBJ2-1; unclear D gene. Trimming shortened V by 2 bases and J by 7 bases, and 9 bases separated the two germline ends. The CDR3 is 13 amino acids. The germline V gene encodes CDR1 KGHSH and CDR2 LQKENI. CDR3 region: CASSPRNGNEQFF. The CDR3 DNA reads TGTGCCAGCTCACCAAGAAACGGTAATGAGCAGTTCTTC.

Remarks on this clone: Without the conserved terminal phenylalanine or tryptophan, this CDR3 likely stems from a read error. It is unclear where the CDR3 begins or ends on the DNA, so no DNA is shown, and the CDR3 is as TCRdb lists it. The rearrangement joins TRBV10-1 to TRBJ1-1; TRBD1 is the table's D call and was not checked against the DNA. From its first to its last residue, the CDR3 has 9 amino acids. In germline, CDR1 is WNHNN, CDR2 SYGVQD (reference sequence). Here the CDR3 reads CASSETDKG.

The chain carries TRBV2 and TRBJ2-1, with unresolved D. Trimming left V 4 bases short and J 5 bases short, with 3 bases between. The length of the CDR3 is 11 residues. Germline CDR1 is SNHLY and CDR2 is FYNNEI. In DNA, the CDR3 is TGTGCCAGCAGTGCCAACAATGAGCAGTTCTTC. It translates to CASSANNEQFF. The variable domain in full, with the rest retrieved from reference TRBV2 and TRBJ2-1, is EPEVTQTPSHQVTQMGQEVILRCVPISNHLYFYWYRQILGQKVEFLVSFYNNEISEKSEIFDDQFSVERPDGSNFTLKIRSTKLEDSAMYFCASSANNEQFFGPGTRLTVL.

The chain joins TRBV9 to TRBJ1-2, with unresolved D. The germline V gene has CDR1 SGDLS and CDR2 YYNGEE. There are 15 residues in the CDR3. Deletions cut 3 bases from V and 4 bases from J, with 16 bases between. As DNA, the CDR3 is TGTGCCAGCAGCGAGGAGGGTCCGGCTCGCTATGGCTACACCTTC. Its protein product is CASSEEGPARYGYTF.

CDR3: CASSSLRAGSTEAFF. The CDR3 bases are TGTGCCAGCAGCTCCCTACGGGCAGGGTCCACTGAAGCTTTCTTT. The chain employs TRBV5-6 and TRBJ1-1, with TRBD1 as a possible D gene (5 bases). Germline V gene sequence: CDR1 SGHDT, CDR2 YYEEEE. Trimming took off 3 bases at V and 4 bases at J, with 16 bases between the two ends. The length of the CDR3 is 15 residues.

There are a few counts of this clone. J is TRBJ1-1 and V is TRBV7-6; possibly TRBD1 for D (5 bases). Trimming took off 5 bases at V and 5 bases at J, with 18 bases between the two ends. The CDR3 is 15 residues long. Germline V gene sequence: CDR1 SGHVS, CDR2 FNYEAQ. The CDR3 DNA sequence: TGTGCCAGCAGCCACACACCGGAGGGGAGTACTGAAGCTTTCTTT. Its translation is CASSHTPEGSTEAFF.

The count of this clone is one. The chain links TRBV11-3 to TRBJ2-2; tentative D call: TRBD1 (6 bases). V was shortened by 5 bases and J by 1 base, with 11 bases between the two germline ends. The germline CDR1 and CDR2 sequences are SGHNT and YENEEA. The CDR3 is made up of 15 amino acids. Here the CDR3 DNA reads TGTGCCAGCAGCCCCTCGGGACAGAACACCGGGGAGCTGTTTTTT. Its protein product is CASSPSGQNTGELFF.

The J gene is TRBJ1-6, the V gene TRBV18; 8 nucleotides align to TRBD1. Trimming took 5 bases from V and 10 from J; bases not matched to a gene: 4. This CDR3 region has 13 residues. Germline V lookup: CDR1 KGHSH, CDR2 LQKENI. The CDR3 DNA reads as TGTGCCAGCTCAAAGGACAGGGAATCACCCCTCCACTTT. Residues: CASSKDRESPLHF.

The rearrangement joins TRBV2 to TRBJ2-5, with 7 nucleotides matching TRBD1. This CDR3 is built from 12 residues. CDR1 SNHLY and CDR2 FYNNEI come from the germline V gene. V trimming: 7 bases; J trimming: 2 bases; junction bases outside the gene matches: 1. This chain's CDR3 is CASKDRQETQYF. The CDR3 coding sequence is TGTGCCAGCAAGGACAGGCAAGAGACCCAGTACTTC.

The CDR3 protein is CASSFPRDRGFREKLFF. CDR3 nucleotide sequence: TGTGCCAGCAGTTTTCCCCGGGACAGGGGTTTCCGGGAAAAACTGTTTTTT. This rearrangement joins TRBV28 to TRBJ1-4, with 10 bases aligning to TRBD1. Germline V gene sequence: CDR1 MDHEN, CDR2 SYDVKM. The V and J ends lost 3 bases and 8 bases, in that order; junction bases with no gene match: 12. The CDR3 length is 17 residues.

The chain carries TRBV6-5 and TRBJ2-7; 7 bases are a match to TRBD2. Germline V gives CDR1 MNHEY, CDR2 SVGAGI. CDR3 length equals 13 residues. Trimming removed 7 bases from V and 8 bases from J; junction bases left unmatched: 11. This chain's CDR3 is CASTLGGPAKQYF. The CDR3 DNA sequence: TGTGCCAGCACCTTGGGAGGGCCCGCGAAGCAGTACTTC.